Reported below is one TCR beta chain. Sequencing used immunoSEQ multiplex PCR; TCRdb keeps in-frame clones, though not all of them. The sample includes 200,000 or so clones, roughly 94% seen only once; the top ten take approximately 1.5%. The sample originates from a study of control samples from healthy donors and cancer patients. The CDR3 is made up of 13 amino acids. The V gene's germline CDR1 is LNHDA and CDR2 SQIVND (reference sequence). With 7 bases removed from V and 1 base from J, the gap between germline ends came to 10 bases. The sequenced sample consisted of blood. This chain uses TRBV19 with TRBJ1-1; D is possibly TRBD1 (6 bases). The source is a man aged 50 or older in good health. The CDR3 spells CASIKQGNTEAFF. The CDR3 region has the DNA TGTGCCAGTATCAAACAGGGGAACACTGAAGCTTTCTTT.